This entry is about one T cell receptor beta chain. Which antigen it targets is not known. The sample holds no much larger clone one base away, and base qualities are not on file. The data originate from a study of CD8 T cells in Susac syndrome (dated by TCRdb to between 2018 and 2021). Turning to the overall study: Repertoire sequencing was used to test whether CD8+ T cell activation and differentiation in Susac syndrome was antigen driven. CD8+ T cell repertoire clonality was compared between about a dozen healthy donors, around 14 Susac syndrome patients and 15 multiple sclerosis patients.

Peripheral blood CD8+ and CD4+ T cells from healthy donors, Susac syndrome patients and multiple sclerosis patients were profiled by high-throughput TCR beta sequencing. The multiple sclerosis controls were treatment-naive patients who had stable or active relapsing-remitting disease and met the revised McDonald criteria. Bulk CD8+ and CD4+ T cells were purified by magnetic negative isolation, while CD8+ TEMRA cells were enriched using FACS. Blood was drawn into EDTA tubes, processed within 24 hours, and PBMCs were isolated by density gradient centrifugation. PBMCs intended for TCR sequencing were frozen in liquid nitrogen and were later thawed in a 37 degrees C water bath. The sorted or isolated CD4+, CD8+ and CD8+ TEMRA cells reached a purity of at least 90%. There are 15 amino acids in the CDR3, from cysteine to phenylalanine inclusive. The entry retains the CDR3 DNA only, 45 bases that are in frame from base 1. Based on the germline V gene (reference sequence), the CDR1 and CDR2 sequences are DFQATT and SNEGSKA. V was cut back by 6 bases and J by 4 bases, leaving a gap of 21 bases between them.

The paper's findings and limits, for the study overall: The number of individuals in the TCR sequencing and HLA analysis was recognized as being relatively small.

RNA was extracted using the RNeasy kit, and roughly 0.5 to 1 ug of the RNA was reverse transcribed with random hexamers. The immunoSEQ multiplex PCR assay, which covers 54 Vbeta and 13 Jbeta segments, was used to amplify TCR beta CDR3 regions. To correct PCR amplification bias, a synthetic template baseline was used for both primer optimization and computational correction. The paper's processing steps were these. Reads were annotated to V, D and J genes per IMGT and analyzed with immunoSEQ Analyzer, keeping only productive sequences. Clonality was calculated as one minus the Shannon entropy normalized by log2 of the number of productive unique sequences. Public and private clones were assessed among the 100 most prevalent clones of each patient and control. A clone was defined as Susac-specific if it was absent from the healthy and MS cohorts, from roughly 1,000 published viral clones and from other ImmuneACCESS disease sequences. Clones were called with MiXCR by TCRdb after fastp trimmed the public reads at Q25, and only in-frame beta chains were retained. All rows with the same CDR3 protein become a single entry with the most common DNA and genes. TCRdb, not the original authors, processed these V and J calls. Within this sample are almost 450,000 distinct CDR3 sequences, with more than 80% of them counted one time only. Of the sample, about 0.12% is held by the ten largest clones.

The sequenced sample was CD8+ T cells from PBMCs. This receptor chain uses TRBV20-1 and TRBJ2-5; the D gene could be TRBD1 or TRBD2, each one agreeing over 5 bases. The sequence derives from a human donor with multiple sclerosis. DNA sequence: TGCAGTGCAGAGGCTTGGGACGAGTTAGGAGAGACCCAGTACTTC. This codes for CSAEAWDELGETQYF.